A single sample gave rise to the 3 T cell receptor beta chains below, sequenced in a study of early T cells in non-severe SARS-CoV-2 infection. TCRdb independently ran MiXCR on the 5' RACE reads; one entry per CDR3 protein. Among roughly 28,000 distinct CDR3 sequences listed, almost 4.5% were seen once. The sample comprised whole blood. These receptor sequences come from an adult who was a healthcare worker with PCR-confirmed SARS-CoV-2 infection or an uninfected control (not recorded which).

In its sample, this clonotype was seen many times. The chain recombines TRBV20-1 with TRBJ2-2; possibly TRBD1 for D (5 bases). CDR3 size: 15 residues. The germline gives CDR1 DFQATT, CDR2 SNEGSKA (reference sequence). Trimming removed 4 bases from V and 3 bases from J, with 15 bases in between. Here the CDR3 DNA reads TGCAGTGCTAATTATCCAGGGTATCACACCGGGGAGCTGTTTTTT. This encodes CSANYPGYHTGELFF.

This clonotype is classed as medium-sized. This sequence joins TRBV12-3 or TRBV12-4 and TRBJ2-4; 7 bases align to TRBD2. The trim removed 4 bases at V and 6 bases at J, leaving 3 bases unmatched. This CDR3 comprises 13 residues. The chain's CDR3 is CASSSGEGNIQYF. CDR3 sequence (DNA): TGTGCCAGCAGTTCCGGGGAGGGAAACATTCAGTACTTC.

This clonotype was seen repeatedly, ten times or more. The gene calls are TRBV24-1 and TRBJ2-2; D perhaps matches TRBD2 (6 bases). The CDR3 has 17 residues. Germline lookup yields CDR1 KGHDR and CDR2 SFDVKD. The V and J ends lost 4 bases and 4 bases respectively, with 18 bases between them. CDR3 sequence (DNA): TGTGCCACCAGTGAGACGCGGGGCGGAAGACCCACCGGGGAGCTGTTTTTT. Translated: CATSETRGGRPTGELFF.